This T cell receptor beta chain was sequenced for a study of PD-1 blockade in classical Hodgkin lymphoma (dated by TCRdb to the early 2020s). With respect to the entire study: The study used CyTOF and TCR beta sequencing to define a peripheral blood immune signature of response to PD-1 blockade in classical Hodgkin lymphoma.

This clone was detected only once. Its antigen remains undetermined. No much larger clonotype is one base removed from it; base qualities were not supplied. The meaning of the sample's time point label: newly diagnosed, previously untreated cHL patient sample. To serve as a comparison group for the relapsed/refractory trial patients, PBMCs were sequenced from patients with newly diagnosed, previously untreated classical Hodgkin lymphoma. Peripheral blood was collected in 8 mL Vacutainer Cell Preparation Tubes, from which PBMCs were isolated by centrifugation and then cryopreserved. Spanning cysteine to phenylalanine, the CDR3 consists of 14 amino acids. Of all the DNA, just the CDR3 is kept, 42 bases in frame from base 1. The germline V gene gives CDR1 as MGHRA and CDR2 as YSYEKL. Deletion took 0 bases off V and 1 base off J, with a span of 7 bases between the germline ends. Here is what the overall study found, with its caveats: The study covered only a single clinical trial cohort, and the causes of the repertoire differences, possibly disease activity or prior therapy, were still not defined. Baseline TCR diversity was reported to be lower in newly diagnosed patients than in healthy donors, and even lower in relapsed/refractory patients.

Genomic DNA was extracted with the Qiagen DNeasy kit from unsorted PBMCs and from negatively selected CD4+ and CD8+ fractions. Amplification of TCR beta CDR3 regions was done by immunoSEQ multiplex PCR with primers that anneal to V and J segments. A synthetic immune receptor repertoire was used to minimize amplification bias, and any remaining bias was removed computationally after sequencing. Per the authors' processing: Custom Python scripts were used to quantify repertoire diversity as the Shannon entropy index. Unsorted, CD4+ and CD8+ repertoires were analyzed separately, except for combined analyses in which CD4+ and CD8+ sequences were merged in silico. TCRdb's version of the immuneACCESS table is confined to in-frame rearrangements and falls short of the full clone set. An unresolved V gene accounts for under half of the shortfall where checked; the remainder is of unknown origin. That table furnishes V, J and clone size, whereas the DNA furnished D and trimming. The sample profile shows fewer than 20,000 clones; 75% to 95% of them were found once. The ten largest account for about 7% of the sample.

The rearranged chain carries TRBV4-1 and TRBJ2-7, with no confident D gene call. The clonotype originates from a human donor with classical Hodgkin lymphoma. Sequencing used peripheral blood mononuclear cells (PBMCs). In nucleotide form, the sequence is TGCGCCAGCAGCCAAGAAATGGCTTCCTACGAGCAGTACTTC. It codes for CASSQEMASYEQYF.